This passage covers 10 T cell receptor beta chains from one sample sequenced in a study of blood T cell repertoires in COVID-19. The table came from immunoSEQ multiplex PCR; TCRdb's copy has only in-frame clones and leaves some out. The data contain just under 150,000 clones, just under 90% of them singletons. The sample comprised peripheral blood. The source is a woman in her forties or fifties with active or convalescent COVID-19.

This rearrangement joins TRBV19 to TRBJ2-1; 10 bases line up with TRBD2. Germline V gives CDR1 LNHDA, CDR2 SQIVND (reference sequence). V gave up 2 bases and J gave up 5 bases; unmatched junction bases: 12. The CDR3 runs 18 residues. In DNA, the CDR3 is TGTGCCAGTAGTATATCGGCTAGCGGGAGTTACGGCGACAATGAGCAGTTCTTC. It yields the protein CASSISASGSYGDNEQFF.

This chain connects TRBV5-1 to TRBJ2-1; tentative D call: TRBD1 (6 bases). Germline V CDR1 and CDR2: SGHRS, YFSETQ. Trimming left V 4 bases short and J 6 bases short, with 14 bases between. The CDR3 is 14 amino acids. CDR3 nucleotide sequence: TGCGCCAGCAGCATTGCCGGGACACCCAATGAGCAGTTCTTC. Its translation is CASSIAGTPNEQFF.

J is TRBJ1-2 and V is TRBV30; TRBD1 agrees at 8 bases. With V trimmed by 3 bases and J by 1 base, 1 base remained unmatched. This CDR3 region has 13 residues. CDR1 and CDR2 (germline): GTSNPN, SVGIG (reference sequence). CDR3: CAWRGQGNYGYTF. DNA for the CDR3: TGTGCCTGGAGAGGACAGGGTAACTATGGCTACACCTTC.

V is TRBV28 and J is TRBJ2-7; D might be TRBD1 (7 bases). Looked up from germline, CDR1 is MDHEN and CDR2 is SYDVKM. The CDR3 sequence is 16 residues long. The V end was cut by 6 bases, the J end by 4 bases, with 22 bases between. In DNA form, the CDR3 reads TGTGCCAGCAGCCCTGGTCCGGGGCAGGGGGGTTACGAGCAGTACTTC. It translates to CASSPGPGQGGYEQYF.

Here the CDR3 reads CASSLGGAGEETQYF. The CDR3 DNA is TGCGCCAGCAGCTTGGGGGGTGCGGGGGAAGAGACCCAGTACTTC. This chain joins TRBV5-1 and TRBJ2-5; TRBD2 matches at 7 bases. The CDR3 covers 15 residues. V lost 0 bases, J lost 3 bases, and 5 bases stayed unmatched. CDR1 and CDR2 (germline): SGHRS, YFSETQ.

In its sample, this clone was seen once. This chain connects TRBV29-1 to TRBJ2-7; 8 nucleotides match TRBD1. This CDR3 spans 12 amino acids. CDR1 is SQVTM, CDR2 ANQGSEA, per germline. V gave up 2 bases and J gave up 6 bases; unmatched junction bases: 3. The CDR3 loop reads CSVEQGAGEQYF. The CDR3 DNA sequence: TGCAGCGTTGAACAGGGGGCCGGCGAGCAGTACTTC.

This clone was counted only a few times. The chain is built from TRBV13 and TRBJ2-1, with 9 bases lining up with TRBD2. This CDR3 spans 17 amino acids. The V and J ends lost 3 bases and 0 bases, in that order; junction bases with no gene match: 6. Germline V lookup: CDR1 PRHDT, CDR2 FYEKMQ (reference sequence). The CDR3 is CASSFGSGGLSYNEQFF. The CDR3 nucleotides read TGTGCCAGCAGCTTCGGAAGCGGGGGGCTCTCCTACAATGAGCAGTTCTTC.

This chain joins TRBV29-1 and TRBJ2-7; 8 positions match TRBD2. The CDR3 is 15 amino acids. The ends lost 2 bases at V and 2 bases at J; junction bases unmatched: 8. CDR1 SQVTM and CDR2 ANQGSEA come from the germline V gene. The CDR3 is CSVEISGVQTYEQYF. DNA of the CDR3: TGCAGCGTTGAAATTAGCGGGGTACAGACCTACGAGCAGTACTTC.

This rearrangement joins TRBV9 to TRBJ1-2, with D possibly TRBD1 on 6 matching bases. CDR3 size: 14 residues. Per the germline V gene, CDR1 is SGDLS and CDR2 is YYNGEE. Between the trimmed V and J ends, which lost 4 bases and 6 bases, there was a span of 16 bases. DNA of the CDR3: TGTGCCAGCAGCATCCACAGGGACGGTGATGGCTACACCTTC. Amino acids: CASSIHRDGDGYTF.

CDR3 in DNA: TGTGCCAGCACCCCCCGGGGACAGCGGGCAGGGGCCAACGTCCTGACTTTC. Protein product: CASTPRGQRAGANVLTF. The rearrangement uses TRBV5-8 and TRBJ2-6; maybe TRBD1 (7 bases). CDR1 is SGHTS and CDR2 is YDEGEE in the germline V gene. Deletions cut 6 bases from V and 4 bases from J, with 20 bases between. The CDR3 runs 17 residues. The variable domain in full, with the rest retrieved from reference TRBV5-8 and TRBJ2-6, is EAGVTQSPTHLIKTRGQQATLRCSPISGHTSVYWYQQALGLGLQFLLWYDEGEERNRGNFPPRFSGRQFPNYSSELNVNALELEDSALYLCASTPRGQRAGANVLTFGAGSRLTVL.